This T cell receptor beta chain was sequenced in a study of CD8+ T cells in alopecia areata. Study-wide context: Severity was scored as percentage of affected scalp area in treated patients.

Extracted RNA was reverse transcribed, and the resulting cDNA served as sequencing template. Libraries were prepared by immunoSEQ multiplex PCR; TCRdb keeps only in-frame clonotypes and omits some of them. The sample yields approximately 210,000 clones, roughly 44% seen once. As to treatment: oral pan-JAK inhibitor, 5-10 mg twice daily. Lesional scalp tissue (obtained by punch biopsy) and peripheral blood were collected from alopecia areata patients. As to this clone: Its antigen is not known.

V gave up 4 bases and J gave up 4 bases, with 14 bases separating them. The CDR3 is 14 residues long. Germline CDR1 is SGHVS and CDR2 is FNYEAQ. Whole-study findings and limits: The study found higher clonality in lesional than normal scalp, especially in alopecia totalis/universalis.

The receptor was isolated from a human donor with alopecia areata. Sample: CD4+ T cells sorted from blood, taken at approximately week 37, from a patient treated with tofacitinib. V usage is TRBV7-6 and J usage is TRBJ2-7; D remains unclear. CDR3 protein: CASSSLNLGYEQYF. The CDR3 DNA sequence: TGTGCCAGCAGCTCCCTGAATCTTGGGTACGAGCAGTACTTC.